This T cell receptor (beta chain) was identified during a study of identical twins. V shed 5 bases and J shed 0 bases, with 10 bases lying between them. There are 14 residues in the CDR3. In germline, CDR1 is SEHNR, CDR2 FQNEAQ (reference sequence). One entry per CDR3 protein results from TCRdb running MiXCR on the 5' RACE reads. The table shows under 300,000 distinct CDR3 sequences, with over 5.5% occurring only once. These same records also appear under a second study, on T cells expressing NK-cell markers. In that study: It was sorted CD3+CD56-NKG2C+, CD3+CD56+NKG2C- and CD3+CD56+NKG2C+ T cells that provided the TCR beta repertoires. These clonotypes, the leaders elsewhere, also led the CD3+CD56-NKG2C+ fraction in a few donors.

The material sequenced was CD8+ T cells sorted from blood. The chain recombines TRBV7-9 with TRBJ1-1, with TRBD1 as a possible D gene (6 bases). The TCR comes from a woman aged 18 to 35 in good health. The CDR3 DNA sequence: TGTGCCAGCAGCACCCGACAGGTGAACACTGAAGCTTTCTTT. As protein: CASSTRQVNTEAFF.